These 25 T cell receptor beta chains were all obtained from the same sample, sequenced in a study of blood T cell repertoires in COVID-19. Profiling relied on immunoSEQ multiplex PCR, and the TCRdb table lists in-frame clones only, not all of them. The sample contains about 150,000 clones, over 80% of which appear only once. What was sequenced was peripheral blood. These receptors were collected from an older man who had recovered from COVID-19.

The chain employs TRBV5-1 and TRBJ2-2; 9 bases line up with TRBD2. After removal of 5 bases from V and 6 bases from J, the junction contained 8 bases not matched to a gene. CDR3 length: 15 amino acids. CDR1 is SGHRS and CDR2 is YFSETQ in the germline V gene. CDR3 bases: TGCGCCAGCAGTCTCAGGACTAGCGAGGCCGGGGAGCTGTTTTTT. It codes for CASSLRTSEAGELFF.

This sequence joins TRBV28 and TRBJ1-2, with unresolved D. This CDR3 comprises 16 residues. Trimming stripped 1 base from V and 6 bases from J, with 18 bases between. CDR1 is MDHEN and CDR2 is SYDVKM in the germline V gene. The CDR3 DNA follows: TGTGCCAGCAGTTTATTGGAGTCGGCGGCGTTGAATGGCTACACCTTC. Its protein is CASSLLESAALNGYTF.

The chain has TRBV7-2 and TRBJ2-2; D not certain. The V and J ends lost 4 bases and 2 bases respectively, with 5 bases between them. Germline V gene data show CDR1 as SGHTA and CDR2 as FQGNSA. This CDR3 spans 13 amino acids. CDR3 nucleotides: TGTGCCAGCAGCTCCCTTAACACCGGGGAGCTGTTTTTT. It translates to CASSSLNTGELFF.

J is TRBJ1-6 and V is TRBV18, with D perhaps TRBD1 (5 bases). V was pared by 2 bases and J by 7 bases, with 12 bases between. The germline CDR1 and CDR2 sequences are KGHSH and LQKENI. The CDR3 runs to 15 residues. CDR3 loop: CASSPESGLNSPLHF. The CDR3, as DNA: TGTGCCAGCTCACCAGAGTCAGGGTTGAATTCACCCCTCCACTTT.

This chain joins TRBV15 and TRBJ2-3; the match to TRBD2 covers 8 bases. Germline CDR1 reads LNHNV; CDR2 reads YYDKDF (reference sequence). Germline trimming cut 0 bases from V and 2 bases from J; bases unmatched to any gene: 7. This CDR3 contains 17 residues. The CDR3 DNA sequence: TGTGCCACCAGCAGAGATCGGGGTAGCGGGGACACAGATACGCAGTATTTT. Protein product: CATSRDRGSGDTDTQYF.

The genes are TRBV13 and TRBJ2-5; tentatively, D is TRBD2 (6 bases). V lost 1 base, J lost 1 base, and 7 bases lay in between. CDR1 is PRHDT, CDR2 FYEKMQ, per germline (reference sequence). The CDR3 has 14 amino acids. The CDR3 protein is CASSLAEGQETQYF. CDR3 sequence (DNA): TGTGCCAGCAGCTTAGCGGAGGGCCAAGAGACCCAGTACTTC.

The rearrangement uses TRBV6-2 or TRBV6-3 and TRBJ2-2, with 12 bases lining up with TRBD2. CDR1 is MNHEY, CDR2 SVGEGT, per germline. V was clipped by 0 bases and J by 3 bases; unmatched bases: 5. The CDR3 extends over 18 amino acids. The CDR3 region has the DNA TGTGCCAGCAGTTACTCGACTAGCGGGAGTATCGACACCGGGGAGCTGTTTTTT. Amino acid sequence: CASSYSTSGSIDTGELFF.

This clone was counted a single time. V and J are TRBV21-1 and TRBJ2-1; no DNA check was done on the table's D call, TRBD2. TRBV21-1 is flagged as a pseudogene. There are 16 residues in the CDR3. CDR3 sequence reads: CASSIQTSGNYNEQFF. The CDR3 region has the DNA TGTGCCAGCAGCATACAAACTAGCGGGAACTACAATGAGCAGTTCTTC.

The table lists this clone with a count of one. The J gene is TRBJ1-3, the V gene TRBV4-1, with 7 bases identical to TRBD1. The germline V gene encodes CDR1 MGHRA and CDR2 YSYEKL. The CDR3 covers 15 residues. V trimming: 4 bases; J trimming: 3 bases; junction bases outside the gene matches: 6. The CDR3 DNA is TGCGCCAGCAGCCGGATACAGGGGCTTGGAAACACCATATATTTT. It translates to CASSRIQGLGNTIYF.

The chain is built from TRBV12-3 or TRBV12-4 and TRBJ2-1, with 8 nucleotides matching TRBD1. The length of the CDR3 is 13 residues. With V trimmed by 8 bases and J by 5 bases, 5 bases remained unmatched. In nucleotides, the CDR3 is TGTGCCAGCTCGGGACAGGTTAACAATGAGCAGTTCTTC. This codes for CASSGQVNNEQFF.

J is TRBJ2-7 and V is TRBV10-3; 8 bases map to TRBD2. V lost 2 bases, J lost 6 bases, and 9 bases stayed unmatched. There are 15 residues in the CDR3. From germline, CDR1 is ENHRY and CDR2 SYGVKD. The CDR3 bases are TGTGCCATCAGTGAGGTCGCAGGGACTAGGATCGAGCAGTACTTC. Translated, it gives CAISEVAGTRIEQYF.

The rearrangement links TRBV4-1 to TRBJ2-2; D remains ambiguous. V gave up 0 bases and J gave up 2 bases, with 10 bases separating them. Looked up from germline, CDR1 is MGHRA and CDR2 is YSYEKL. The CDR3 consists of 16 residues. The CDR3 coding sequence is TGCGCCAGCAGCCAAGATTGGGCGAGTAACACCGGGGAGCTGTTTTTT. Its protein is CASSQDWASNTGELFF.

The V and J genes are TRBV6-5 and TRBJ1-2; tentatively, D is TRBD1 (5 bases). Germline CDR1 MNHEY, CDR2 SVGAGI. The CDR3 is made up of 16 amino acids. The V end lost 0 bases, the J end lost 4 bases, and 15 bases lay between the germline ends. The CDR3 region is CASSYSLWGGGYGYTF. The CDR3 bases are TGTGCCAGCAGTTACTCGTTGTGGGGCGGGGGCTATGGCTACACCTTC.

The V call is TRBV11-2, the J call TRBJ2-1, with TRBD1 as a possible D gene (5 bases). Germline-derived CDR1 and CDR2 are SGHAT and FQNNGV. V lost 5 bases, J lost 0 bases, and 14 bases lay in between. CDR3 length: 16 amino acids. The CDR3 is CASSALQGISYNEQFF. CDR3 in DNA: TGTGCCAGCAGCGCGCTTCAGGGAATCTCCTACAATGAGCAGTTCTTC.

The V gene is TRBV7-2, the J gene TRBJ2-5; no firm D call. Germline assignment: CDR1 SGHTA and CDR2 FQGNSA. The CDR3 length is 14 residues. V dropped 1 base and J dropped 2 bases, with 8 bases sitting between them. The CDR3 here is CASSLESRQETQYF. Here the CDR3 DNA reads TGTGCCAGCAGCTTAGAGAGCAGGCAAGAGACCCAGTACTTC.

This clone was found once. The chain joins TRBV6-2 or TRBV6-3 to TRBJ1-1; the match to TRBD1 covers 7 bases. V shed 4 bases and J 6 bases; nucleotides not matched to a gene: 5. CDR1 is MNHEY, CDR2 SVGEGT, per germline. The CDR3 consists of 13 residues. CDR3 in DNA: TGTGCCAGCAGTTGGGGACAGAGGGCTGAAGCTTTCTTT. This encodes CASSWGQRAEAFF.

This clone has only a few counts. The J gene is TRBJ2-7, the V gene TRBV27; 9 bases match TRBD2. This CDR3 contains 13 residues. Germline V lookup: CDR1 MNHEY, CDR2 SMNVEV (reference sequence). The J segment lost 5 bases and the V segment lost 11 bases, leaving 10 bases of the junction unmatched. CDR3 DNA sequence: TGTGCCTCCTGCCGTGTAGCGGGAGACGAGCAGTACTTC. Its protein product is CASCRVAGDEQYF.

The chain joins TRBV6-7 to TRBJ2-3, with 14 bases aligning to TRBD2. TRBV6-7 carries the ORF label, with uncertain function. With 0 bases clipped from V and 6 bases from J, the junction kept 2 bases outside the gene matches. The CDR3 consists of 16 residues. The CDR3 loop reads CASSYSRTSGRDTQYF. The CDR3 DNA reads TGTGCCAGCAGTTACTCACGGACTAGCGGGAGGGATACGCAGTATTTT.

This clone turned up a few times. The chain joins TRBV3-1 (or the pseudogene TRBV3-2) to TRBJ2-7; 11 bases are a match to TRBD2. The CDR3 spans 16 residues. Looked up from germline, CDR1 is LGHDT and CDR2 is YNNKEL (reference sequence). V dropped 5 bases and J dropped 2; count of bases not matched to a gene: 8. The CDR3 loop reads CASSKRGLADPYEQYF. In DNA form, the CDR3 reads TGTGCCAGCAGCAAGCGGGGACTAGCGGATCCCTACGAGCAGTACTTC.

This chain links TRBV25-1 with TRBJ1-1; D remains ambiguous. The V and J ends lost 1 base and 0 bases respectively, with 9 bases between them. In germline, CDR1 is MGHDK, CDR2 SYGVNS. The CDR3 loop spans 15 amino acids. The CDR3 loop is CASSELGAMNTEAFF. CDR3 in DNA: TGTGCCAGCAGTGAATTGGGCGCCATGAACACTGAAGCTTTCTTT.

V is TRBV7-9 and J is TRBJ1-1, with 12 bases aligning to TRBD1. This CDR3 has 17 amino acids. In germline, CDR1 is SEHNR, CDR2 FQNEAQ (reference sequence). With 5 bases clipped from V and 1 base from J, the junction kept 8 bases outside the gene matches. The CDR3 spells CASSPGTGGNANTEAFF. For the CDR3, the DNA is TGTGCCAGCAGCCCCGGGACAGGGGGCAATGCGAACACTGAAGCTTTCTTT.

This chain links TRBV5-1 with TRBJ2-1; the D gene is possibly TRBD2 (5 bases). The CDR3 is made up of 14 amino acids. Per germline, CDR1 SGHRS and CDR2 YFSETQ. V was shortened by 5 bases and J by 3 bases, with 12 bases between the two germline ends. The CDR3 here is CASRMNGIYNEQFF. The CDR3 DNA reads TGCGCCAGCAGGATGAACGGGATCTACAATGAGCAGTTCTTC.

This rearrangement joins TRBV6-5 to TRBJ1-2; D gene ambiguous. Looked up from germline, CDR1 is MNHEY and CDR2 is SVGAGI. This CDR3 has 13 residues. V shed 6 bases and J shed 0 bases, with 8 bases lying between them. The CDR3 here is CASRLKSNYGYTF. CDR3 sequence (DNA): TGTGCCAGCAGACTAAAGTCTAACTATGGCTACACCTTC.

Of note for this clone: Other DNA sequences within the sample encode an identical CDR3. The V gene is TRBV5-1, the J gene TRBJ2-7; tentatively, D is TRBD2 (5 bases). V was trimmed by 0 bases and J by 3 bases, leaving 10 bases between them. The germline V gene has CDR1 SGHRS and CDR2 YFSETQ. This CDR3 region has 14 residues. This CDR3 is CASSLGQRSYEQYF. CDR3 DNA: TGCGCCAGCAGCTTGGGGCAGCGGAGCTACGAGCAGTACTTC.

The CDR3 reads CASSLQGAYNEQFF. CDR3 DNA: TGTGCCAGCAGCTTACAGGGGGCCTACAATGAGCAGTTCTTC. The J gene is TRBJ2-1, the V gene TRBV7-3; TRBD1 matches at 7 bases. Germline CDR1 SGHTA, CDR2 FQGTGA. CDR3 length: 14 amino acids. V lost 2 bases, J lost 2 bases, and 0 bases stayed unmatched.